What follows describes a single TCR beta chain. Its antigen is still unknown. Generated by immunoSEQ multiplex PCR, the TCRdb table keeps only in-frame clones and is missing some. The sample contains about 1,500 clones, around 77% of which appear only once. The source of the sample is a study of early stage breast cancer tumors. Across the study: Of around 16 invasive breast tumors, more than ten were hormone receptor-positive, HER2-negative. General observations from the study: Tumors had approximately 2.5-fold higher T cell density than normal breast.

The CDR3 is 13 amino acids. The germline gives CDR1 SGDLS, CDR2 YYNGEE. Trimming took 3 bases from V and 9 from J, leaving 13 bases between them. Sufficient DNA from normal breast often required about 85-330 mg tissue. The chain couples TRBV9 to TRBJ2-1, with D perhaps matching TRBD1 (5 bases). Specimen: normal breast tissue next to the tumor. The clonotype was recovered from a person in their fifties with breast cancer. The CDR3 sequence is CASSEAPGIEQFF. The CDR3 region has the DNA TGTGCCAGCAGCGAGGCCCCAGGGATTGAGCAGTTCTTC. Filled out from reference TRBV9 and TRBJ2-1, the complete variable domain reads DSGVTQTPKHLITATGQRVTLRCSPRSGDLSVYWYQQSLDQGLQFLIQYYNGEERAKGNILERFSAQQFPDLHSELNLSSLELGDSALYFCASSEAPGIEQFFGPGTRLTVL.